This is a list of T cell receptor beta chains from one sample in a study of OX40 agonist ivuxolimab in advanced cancers. Repertoires were generated with immunoSEQ multiplex PCR, while TCRdb's copy carries only in-frame clones and drops some. Among just over 15,000 clones listed, 64% were seen once. Material: CD4+ or CD8+ T cells sorted from blood, obtained in a trial of the OX40 agonist ivuxolimab. The receptors originated from an adult with an advanced solid tumor such as melanoma, head and neck, liver or kidney cancer. The CDR3 runs from the conserved cysteine through the conserved F or W. Fields, in order: D gene, V gene, J gene, clone size, CDR3 length, CDR3 protein, CDR3 DNA. D genes are given only for firm matches. Clone size is not always given. Where it is, it says once, few, many or a class for expanded clones.

TRBD1	TRBV27	TRBJ1-6	.	15	CASSSLTGWNSPLHF	TGTGCCAGCAGTTCCCTGACAGGGTGGAATTCACCCCTCCACTTT
.	TRBV5-5	TRBJ2-3	few	15	CASSRSGLRTDTQYF	TGTGCCAGCAGCCGAAGCGGGTTACGCACAGATACGCAGTATTTT
TRBD2	TRBV7-2	TRBJ2-3	.	15	CASSRSGGGTDTQYF	TGTGCCAGCAGCCGTAGCGGGGGAGGCACAGATACGCAGTATTTT
.	TRBV9	TRBJ1-2	few	13	CASSDLRTVGYTF	TGTGCCAGCAGCGACCTTAGGACAGTCGGCTACACCTTC
.	TRBV5-1	TRBJ1-1	.	15	CASSLYVSGETEAFF	TGCGCCAGCAGCTTGTATGTGTCGGGGGAGACTGAAGCTTTCTTT
TRBD2	TRBV7-9	TRBJ2-7	.	17	CASSSGPERGDFYEQYF	TGTGCCAGCAGCTCGGGTCCCGAGCGGGGGGATTTCTACGAGCAGTACTTC
TRBD2	TRBV27	TRBJ2-1	.	15	CASSVGTSGVNEQFF	TGTGCCAGCAGTGTCGGGACTAGCGGGGTGAATGAGCAGTTCTTC
.	TRBV18	TRBJ2-2	.	17	CASSPPSGASNTGELFF	TGTGCCAGCTCACCACCTTCAGGTGCTTCGAACACCGGGGAGCTGTTTTTT
.	TRBV6-5	TRBJ2-7	few	12	CASRSLAYEQYF	TGTGCCAGCAGGAGCTTGGCCTACGAGCAGTACTTC
.	TRBV4-3	TRBJ2-3	.	17	CASSQDGGLSGGDTQYF	TGCGCCAGCAGCCAAGATGGAGGACTCTCAGGTGGGGATACGCAGTATTTT
TRBD1	TRBV7-9	TRBJ2-5	.	14	CASSDRQGRETQYF	TGTGCCAGCAGCGACCGACAGGGGCGAGAGACCCAGTACTTC
.	TRBV5-3	TRBJ1-5	medium-sized	16	CARSFRERYSNQPQHF	TGTGCCAGAAGCTTCCGAGAGCGTTATAGCAATCAGCCCCAGCATTTT
.	TRBV4-2	TRBJ2-7	.	14	CASSLAGSAYEQYF	TGTGCCAGCAGCTTGGCAGGGTCGGCCTACGAGCAGTACTTC
.	TRBV6-5	TRBJ1-2	once	14	CASSEVRYGYGYTF	TGTGCCAGCAGTGAGGTTAGGTACGGATATGGCTACACCTTC
TRBD1	TRBV19	TRBJ1-5	.	15	CASSIGQGANQPQHF	TGTGCCAGTAGTATAGGACAGGGGGCAAATCAGCCCCAGCATTTT
.	TRBV6-6	TRBJ2-7	.	14	CASSSAPGPYEQYF	TGTGCCAGCAGTTCCGCCCCAGGACCTTACGAGCAGTACTTC
TRBD2	TRBV18	TRBJ2-1	.	17	CASSPPERGASIDEQFF	TGTGCCAGCTCACCACCGGAGCGGGGGGCCAGCATCGATGAGCAGTTCTTC
.	TRBV11-2	TRBJ2-5	.	16	CASSLDAGDFQETQYF	TGTGCCAGCAGCTTAGACGCAGGGGATTTCCAAGAGACCCAGTACTTC
TRBD2	TRBV4-1	TRBJ2-7	.	16	CASSHLSGGTPYEQYF	TGCGCCAGCAGCCACCTTAGCGGGGGGACTCCCTACGAGCAGTACTTC
.	TRBV7-9	TRBJ2-1	.	14	CASSPPQGPNEQFF	TGTGCCAGCAGCCCACCGCAGGGACCGAATGAGCAGTTCTTC
TRBD1	TRBV7-9	TRBJ2-2	.	16	CASSLPGQGNTGELFF	TGTGCCAGCAGCCTCCCGGGACAGGGTAACACCGGGGAGCTGTTTTTT
.	TRBV4-1	TRBJ1-6	.	17	CASSQARTGGSNSPLHF	TGCGCCAGCAGCCAAGCTAGGACTGGGGGGTCCAATTCACCCCTCCACTTT
.	TRBV27	TRBJ1-6	.	13	CASSYQGRSPLHF	TGTGCCAGCAGCTACCAGGGTCGTTCACCCCTCCACTTT
.	TRBV18	TRBJ2-2	.	11	CASLETGELFF	TGTGCCAGCTTGGAAACCGGGGAGCTGTTTTTT
.	TRBV7-9	TRBJ2-7	.	13	CASSLDPSYEQYF	TGTGCCAGCAGCTTAGATCCCTCCTACGAGCAGTACTTC
TRBD1	TRBV7-3	TRBJ1-6	.	16	CASSLTNRGYNSPLHF	TGTGCCAGCAGCTTAACGAACAGGGGGTATAATTCACCCCTCCACTTT
TRBD2	TRBV28	TRBJ2-3	.	18	CASSPPGQRGGMTDTQYF	TGTGCCAGCAGTCCTCCGGGACAGCGGGGGGGCATGACAGATACGCAGTATTTT
TRBD2	TRBV4-1	TRBJ2-2	.	13	CASSRTSTGELFF	TGCGCCAGCAGCCGGACTAGCACCGGGGAGCTGTTTTTT
.	TRBV13	TRBJ1-2	.	15	CASSLGPGSNYGYTF	TGTGCCAGCAGCTTGGGACCAGGTTCTAACTATGGCTACACCTTC
TRBD2	TRBV7-2	TRBJ2-1	medium-sized	16	CASSLVAAGGLNEQFF	TGTGCCAGCAGCTTAGTGGCAGCGGGGGGCCTTAATGAGCAGTTCTTC
TRBD2	TRBV2	TRBJ2-7	few	13	CASAASGVGEQYF	TGTGCCAGCGCCGCTAGCGGGGTGGGCGAGCAGTACTTC
.	TRBV10-3	TRBJ2-7	.	15	CAISDTKLPSYEQYF	TGTGCCATCAGCGACACTAAGCTCCCTTCCTACGAGCAGTACTTC
TRBD1	TRBV29-1	TRBJ2-7	few	13	CSVGTGVSYEQYF	TGCAGCGTCGGGACAGGAGTTTCCTACGAGCAGTACTTC
TRBD1	TRBV18	TRBJ1-1	few	14	CASSTWGDSPEAFF	TGTGCCAGCTCTACGTGGGGGGACAGTCCTGAAGCTTTCTTT
.	TRBV5-6	TRBJ1-3	.	14	CASSLIASGNTIYF	TGTGCCAGCAGCTTGATAGCGTCTGGAAACACCATATATTTT
.	TRBV4-2	TRBJ2-7	.	11	CASSLFLEQYF	TGTGCCAGCAGCTTGTTCCTCGAGCAGTACTTC
TRBD2	TRBV2	TRBJ2-7	.	13	CASSEAGGIEQYF	TGTGCCAGCAGTGAAGCGGGGGGGATCGAGCAGTACTTC
.	TRBV28	TRBJ2-7	.	17	CASSLYPGVYRVYEQYF	TGTGCCAGCAGTTTATACCCCGGAGTATACAGGGTCTACGAGCAGTACTTC
.	TRBV28	TRBJ1-3	few	14	CASLQGLAGNTIYF	TGTGCCAGCCTACAGGGACTTGCTGGAAACACCATATATTTT
TRBD1	TRBV7-8	TRBJ2-1	.	15	CASSFRQGPRNEQFF	TGTGCCAGCAGCTTTAGACAGGGCCCCCGCAATGAGCAGTTCTTC
TRBD2	TRBV9	TRBJ2-5	.	16	CASSLGLAGGKETQYF	TGTGCCAGCAGCCTAGGACTAGCGGGGGGAAAAGAGACCCAGTACTTC
TRBD1	TRBV30	TRBJ2-1	.	14	CAWMWDRGYNEQFF	TGTGCCTGGATGTGGGACAGGGGGTACAATGAGCAGTTCTTC
TRBD2	TRBV7-7	TRBJ2-1	.	16	CASSLSPSGGQNEQFF	TGTGCCAGCAGCCTCTCCCCTAGCGGGGGCCAGAATGAGCAGTTCTTC
TRBD2	TRBV9	TRBJ2-7	.	14	CASSLSGGAGEQYF	TGTGCCAGCAGCCTAAGCGGGGGGGCCGGCGAGCAGTACTTC
.	TRBV7-6	TRBJ2-7	few	15	CASSLARTAPYEQYF	TGTGCCAGCAGCTTAGCGCGGACGGCCCCCTACGAGCAGTACTTC
TRBD2	TRBV2	TRBJ2-3	.	14	CASFSGGYTDTQYF	TGTGCCAGCTTTAGCGGGGGGTACACAGATACGCAGTATTTT
.	TRBV5-6	TRBJ2-2	.	15	CASSLPGFSTGELFF	TGTGCCAGCAGCTTGCCAGGGTTTTCCACCGGGGAGCTGTTTTTT
.	TRBV7-2	TRBJ2-2	.	13	CASSLEGTGELFF	TGTGCCAGCAGCTTAGAAGGAACCGGGGAGCTGTTTTTT